Following are 31 T cell receptor beta chains from one sample sequenced in a study of molecular identifiers for immune sequencing clone quantification. TCRdb ran MiXCR on the PCR reads and lists one entry per CDR3 protein. The sample holds some 100,000 distinct CDR3 sequences; 15% to 20% are singletons and the top ten take around 0.8%. Specimen: naive CD8+ T cells from blood, with Jurkat cell RNA spiked in. Subset indicated: FACS-sorted CD8+CD4-CCR7+CD45RA+ naive T cells. These receptors were obtained from a human donor in good health. Some libraries in this study had Jurkat cell RNA spiked in.

At least ten counts were recorded for this clonotype. The chain joins TRBV27 to TRBJ2-7; D is ambiguous. The germline V gene encodes CDR1 MNHEY and CDR2 SMNVEV (reference sequence). V was clipped by 1 base and J by 5 bases, with 21 bases between them. CDR3 length: 17 residues. The CDR3 region is CASSLLVVSGPENEQYF. The CDR3 DNA follows: TGTGCCAGCAGTTTATTAGTGGTTTCGGGCCCCGAGAACGAGCAGTACTTC.

Remarks on this clonotype: This may arise from a read error, as a much more abundant clone is one base away. The chain's CDR3 is CASTHGTGGNRPQHF. The CDR3 DNA follows: TGTGCCAGTACCCATGGGACAGGGGGCAATCGGCCCCAGCATTTT. The V call is TRBV19, the J call TRBJ1-5, with 12 bases fitting TRBD1. This CDR3 contains 15 residues. Per the germline V gene, CDR1 is LNHDA and CDR2 is SQIVND (reference sequence).

This clonotype was counted ten times or more. This chain links TRBV27 with TRBJ2-3; 9 bases fit TRBD1. The V and J ends lost 0 bases and 3 bases, in that order; junction bases with no gene match: 7. The length of the CDR3 is 17 residues. CDR1 MNHEY and CDR2 SMNVEV come from the germline V gene (reference sequence). The chain's CDR3 is CASSLSKTGGLTDTQYF. DNA of the CDR3: TGTGCCAGCAGTTTATCGAAGACAGGGGGATTAACAGATACGCAGTATTTT.

This clonotype was observed at least ten times. In DNA form, the CDR3 reads TGCGCCAGCAGCGCGGGACTGATAAGCACAGATACGCAGTATTTT. This codes for CASSAGLISTDTQYF. The chain carries TRBV5-1 and TRBJ2-3, with a weak D call TRBD2 (6 bases). CDR1 and CDR2 (germline): SGHRS, YFSETQ. The CDR3 totals 15 residues. Deletions cut 4 bases from V and 0 bases from J, with 12 bases between.

In regard to this clonotype: A much more abundant neighbour one base away suggests this may be a read error. The rearrangement links TRBV29-1 to TRBJ2-1, with 8 positions matching TRBD1. Germline assignment: CDR1 SQVTM and CDR2 ANQGSEA. The CDR3 is made up of 11 amino acids. CDR3 DNA sequence: TGCGGCGTTCCAGGGGGCTATGAGCAGTTCTTC. This sequence encodes CGVPGGYEQFF.

The sample holds a few counts of this clonotype. This may be a read error: a much more frequent sequence differs by one nucleotide. Because the CDR3 is missing its conserved closing phenylalanine or tryptophan, this is likely a read error. The rearrangement uses TRBV4-1 and TRBJ2-3; D is uncertain. Per the germline V gene, CDR1 is MGHRA and CDR2 is YSYEKL. The V end lost 4 bases, the J end lost 5 bases, and 10 bases lay between the germline ends. CDR3 length equals 13 residues. CDR3 loop: CASSLNQRDTQYL. The CDR3 DNA is TGCGCCAGCAGCCTGAATCAGAGAGATACGCAGTATCTT.

This clonotype was detected many times. The genes are TRBV27 and TRBJ2-1; D gene ambiguous. V lost 3 bases and J lost 0, with 3 bases in between. In germline, CDR1 is MNHEY, CDR2 SMNVEV (reference sequence). The CDR3 is 13 residues long. The CDR3 region is CASSFASYNEQFF. The CDR3 coding sequence is TGTGCCAGCAGTTTTGCCTCCTACAATGAGCAGTTCTTC.

This clonotype appeared many times. CDR3 loop: CASSLDGLGYNEQFF. As DNA, the CDR3 is TGTGCCAGCAGCTTAGATGGACTAGGCTACAATGAGCAGTTCTTC. The rearrangement links TRBV11-2 to TRBJ2-1, with 7 bases matching TRBD2. Germline CDR1 and CDR2: SGHAT and FQNNGV. Trimming cost V 0 bases and J 3 bases; bases outside gene matches: 2. This CDR3 region has 15 residues.

The chain links TRBV3-1 to TRBJ1-1; D unclear. The CDR3 has 14 residues. CDR1 and CDR2 from the germline V gene are LGHDT and YNNKEL (reference sequence). Trimming cost V 4 bases and J 13 bases, with 22 bases left between them. CDR3 loop: CASSPDLSNTEVFF. CDR3 nucleotides: TGTGCCAGCAGCCCTGACTTGAGTAACACTGAGGTTTTCTTT.

This clonotype was seen only a few times. The V call is TRBV11-2, the J call TRBJ2-5; D assignment may be TRBD1 or TRBD2 (6 bases each). CDR1 and CDR2 (germline): SGHAT, FQNNGV. V was pared by 3 bases and J by 5 bases, with 19 bases between. This CDR3 comprises 16 residues. Written as DNA, the CDR3 is TGTGCCAGCAGCTTTCTTGGGACGGGGGCGATGGAGACCCAGTACTTC. It yields the protein CASSFLGTGAMETQYF.

This clonotype was found many times. This chain links TRBV7-9 with TRBJ2-7; D not resolved. V gave up 9 bases and J gave up 3 bases, with 12 bases separating them. The CDR3 is 12 residues long. Germline V CDR1 and CDR2: SEHNR, FQNEAQ (reference sequence). CDR3 nucleotides: TGTGCCAGTCGCGGACCCTACTACGAGCAGTACTTC. It yields the protein CASRGPYYEQYF.

This clonotype has ten or more counts. The chain carries TRBV28 and TRBJ2-3, with TRBD2 matching 13 bases. Trimming cost V 4 bases and J 2 bases; bases outside gene matches: 6. Per germline, CDR1 MDHEN and CDR2 SYDVKM. This CDR3 region has 17 residues. The CDR3 spells CASSSPTSGRPTDTQYF. CDR3 coding DNA: TGTGCCAGCAGTTCGCCGACTAGCGGGAGGCCCACAGATACGCAGTATTTT.

This clonotype was detected many times. The gene calls are TRBV7-9 and TRBJ2-7, with D maybe TRBD1 (6 bases). This CDR3 contains 18 residues. The germline V gene encodes CDR1 SEHNR and CDR2 FQNEAQ (reference sequence). V was shortened by 3 bases and J by 0 bases, with 21 bases between the two germline ends. The CDR3 reads CASSFPAGTPYRSYEQYF. The CDR3 nucleotides are TGTGCCAGCAGCTTCCCAGCCGGGACACCTTATCGCTCCTACGAGCAGTACTTC.

This clonotype has a single count. With a much larger clone just one base away, this may be a read error. The chain combines TRBV27 with TRBJ2-1; D possibly corresponds to TRBD1 (6 bases). The CDR3 runs 16 residues. Germline lookup yields CDR1 MNHEY and CDR2 SMNVEV (reference sequence). In DNA form, the CDR3 reads TGTGCCAGCAGTTTATCGCAGGGGAACTTCTACAATGGGCAGTTCTTC. Its protein product is CASSLSQGNFYNGQFF.

In this sample, this clonotype turned up many times. The chain has TRBV6-5 and TRBJ2-3; 8 bases match TRBD1. V lost 5 bases, J lost 1 base, and 8 bases stayed unmatched. Germline V gives CDR1 MNHEY, CDR2 SVGAGI. The CDR3 totals 16 residues. This CDR3 is CASSKNRGFGTDTQYF. The CDR3 coding sequence is TGTGCCAGCAGTAAGAACAGGGGGTTCGGCACAGATACGCAGTATTTT.

Regarding this clonotype: A much larger clone is a single base away; this may be a read error. The chain recombines TRBV27 with TRBJ2-5; no reliable D call. In germline, CDR1 is MNHEY, CDR2 SMNVEV (reference sequence). This CDR3 is built from 15 residues. The CDR3 region is CASGLSEGREETQYF. The CDR3 DNA reads TGTGCCAGCGGTTTATCGGAAGGGCGCGAGGAGACCCAGTACTTC.

In its sample, this clonotype was seen many times. The chain employs TRBV12-3 or TRBV12-4 and TRBJ2-5, with D perhaps TRBD1 (5 bases). The CDR3 runs to 13 residues. Trimming pared 3 bases from V and 3 bases from J, leaving 8 bases between. In DNA, the CDR3 is TGTGCCAGCAGTTTTCCAGGGAAAGAGACCCAGTACTTC. Protein product: CASSFPGKETQYF.

This clonotype was seen at least ten times. V usage is TRBV3-2 and J usage is TRBJ1-1; the table's D call, TRBD1, was not checked against the DNA. TRBV3-2 is a pseudogene locus. This CDR3 is built from 16 residues. CDR3 nucleotides: TGTGCCAGCAGCCAATCCGGGACCCGGTATCACACTGAAGCTTTCTTT. Translation: CASSQSGTRYHTEAFF.

This clonotype has at least ten counts. This chain connects TRBV12-3 or TRBV12-4 to TRBJ2-5, with D possibly being TRBD2 (5 bases). This CDR3 is built from 17 residues. The V and J ends lost 6 bases and 5 bases respectively, with 25 bases between them. This CDR3 is CASSHPGLPRGGETQYF. The CDR3 DNA sequence: TGTGCCAGCAGCCACCCGGGGTTACCCAGAGGCGGTGAGACCCAGTACTTC.

This clonotype appeared many times. The V call is TRBV27, the J call TRBJ1-1; 9 nucleotides match TRBD1. J was trimmed by 4 bases and V by 6 bases; bases with no gene match: 9. The CDR3 runs to 15 residues. CDR1 and CDR2 from the germline V gene are MNHEY and SMNVEV (reference sequence). For the CDR3, the DNA is TGTGCCAGCAGCTCGACAGGGGGTACGGGCACTGAAGCTTTCTTT. It specifies CASSSTGGTGTEAFF.

In its sample, this clonotype was seen many times. The chain couples TRBV14 to TRBJ2-2; D is perhaps TRBD1 or TRBD2 (5 bases each). Trimming removed 4 bases at V and 6 bases at J, with 15 bases between. Per germline, CDR1 SGHDN and CDR2 FVKESK. The CDR3 runs to 15 residues. As DNA, the CDR3 is TGTGCCAGCAGCCCGTGGGACCCGGGCGCCGGGGAGCTGTTTTTT. This codes for CASSPWDPGAGELFF.

About this clonotype itself: A much larger clone is a single base away; this may be a read error. The chain joins TRBV7-6 to TRBJ2-5; D remains ambiguous. Deletions cut 6 bases from V and 5 bases from J, with 7 bases between. Germline CDR1 reads SGHVS; CDR2 reads FNYEAQ. The CDR3 totals 11 residues. In DNA form, the CDR3 reads TGTGCCAGCAGACGACGGGAGACCCAGTACTTC. Amino acid sequence: CASRRRETQYF.

The chain uses TRBV7-9 and TRBJ2-2; D may be TRBD1 (6 bases). V lost 3 bases to trimming and J lost 2 bases, with 13 bases between them. The germline V gene encodes CDR1 SEHNR and CDR2 FQNEAQ (reference sequence). The CDR3 is made up of 16 amino acids. The CDR3 bases are TGTGCCAGCAGCTTTTCCGGGACACTAAACACCGGGGAGCTGTTTTTT. Amino acid sequence: CASSFSGTLNTGELFF.

This clonotype has a handful of counts. One base away lies a much larger clone, so this may be a sequencing read error. The gene calls are TRBV9 and TRBJ2-3; 7 bases are a match to TRBD1. The trim removed 0 bases at V and 4 bases at J, leaving 5 bases unmatched. Germline V gene sequence: CDR1 SGDLS, CDR2 YYNGEE. The CDR3 totals 15 residues. The CDR3 region has the DNA TGTGCCAGCAGCGTAGGAGGGGGCCACGCAGATACGCAGTATTTT. Encoded protein: CASSVGGGHADTQYF.

V usage is TRBV6-2 or TRBV6-3 and J usage is TRBJ2-5, with 13 bases fitting TRBD2. The CDR3 has 19 residues. V shed 0 bases and J 0 bases; nucleotides not matched to a gene: 7. Germline-derived CDR1 and CDR2 are MNHEY and SVGEGT. This CDR3 is CASSYSIGTSGENQETQYF. DNA of the CDR3: TGTGCCAGCAGTTACTCGATAGGGACTAGCGGGGAGAACCAAGAGACCCAGTACTTC.

There are a few counts of this clonotype. An end of the junction differs from the germline gene, which may be a read error. V and J are TRBV5-3 and TRBJ2-5, with TRBD1 matching over 8 bases. TRBV5-3 falls under the ORF class, with uncertain function. CDR3 length: 16 residues. CDR3 nucleotide sequence: TGTGCCAGCAGCTCTGGGGACGGGACAGGATTGGAGACCCAGTACTTC. Its translation is CASSSGDGTGLETQYF.

This clonotype occurred many times. The gene calls are TRBV12-3 or TRBV12-4 and TRBJ1-1; D is undetermined. Deletions cut 6 bases from V and 2 bases from J, with 4 bases between. CDR3 size: 11 residues. Written as DNA, the CDR3 is TGTGCCAGCAGCGCCAACACTGAAGCTTTCTTT. Translation gives CASSANTEAFF.

This clonotype was detected ten times or more. CDR3 DNA sequence: TGTGCCAGCAGTGATTATGGGGGTGTTAACAATGAGCAGTTCTTC. Its translation: CASSDYGGVNNEQFF. The chain recombines TRBV2 with TRBJ2-1; either TRBD1 or TRBD2 may supply D (5 bases each). This CDR3 comprises 15 residues. Germline assignment: CDR1 SNHLY and CDR2 FYNNEI. Trimming took 3 bases from V and 5 from J, leaving 14 bases between them.

This clonotype has just a few counts. The J gene is TRBJ2-5, the V gene TRBV5-4, with unresolved D. Per the germline V gene, CDR1 is SGHNT and CDR2 is YYREEE (reference sequence). The ends were cut back, 0 bases at V and 5 bases at J, with 17 bases in the middle. The CDR3 extends over 16 amino acids. Here the CDR3 reads CASSLEGGLPPETQYF. DNA for the CDR3: TGTGCCAGCAGCTTGGAAGGTGGCCTTCCTCCGGAGACCCAGTACTTC.

This clonotype was found many times. The J gene is TRBJ2-7, the V gene TRBV30; no definite D call. CDR1 and CDR2 from the germline V gene are GTSNPN and SVGIG (reference sequence). CDR3 length equals 14 residues. Trimming shortened V by 0 bases and J by 0 bases, and 9 bases separated the two germline ends. CDR3: CAWSVGPGSYEQYF. CDR3 DNA: TGTGCCTGGAGTGTAGGGCCAGGCTCCTACGAGCAGTACTTC.

This clonotype was recorded at least ten times. This chain joins TRBV27 and TRBJ2-7, with D perhaps TRBD2 (5 bases). Germline V gene lookup returns CDR1 MNHEY and CDR2 SMNVEV (reference sequence). Trimming removed 8 bases from V and 4 bases from J, with 18 bases in between. This CDR3 has 14 residues. CDR3 amino acids: CASSPTERIYEQYF. The CDR3 coding sequence is TGTGCCAGCTCCCCGACCGAGCGGATTTACGAGCAGTACTTC.